This entry features one TCR beta chain sequence. The CDR3 contains 14 residues. Germline values: CDR1 MNHEY, CDR2 SMNVEV (reference sequence). Trimming stripped 3 bases from V and 8 bases from J, with 11 bases between. These data are taken from a study of blood T cell repertoires in COVID-19. Study-wide context: Acute-phase and convalescent COVID-19 samples originated in the United States, Italy and Spain. T cells, B-cell-depleted T cells, or PBMCs provided the cDNA or gDNA that served as material.

Authors' data handling: Cell counts per sample came from amplifying reference gene primers. The method was immunoSEQ multiplex PCR; TCRdb's version includes in-frame clones alone and lacks a portion of them. The D gene and trimming were derived from the DNA, and the V and J assignments and clone size from that table. The table includes over 95,000 clones, 84% detected once. The chain recombines TRBV27 with TRBJ1-6; D gene ambiguous. Sequenced input: peripheral blood. The receptor was derived from a man aged 70-80 years with active or convalescent COVID-19. CDR3 sequence (DNA): TGTGCCAGCAGTTTCGCGGGGATCGATTCACCCCTCCACTTT. Protein sequence: CASSFAGIDSPLHF.